This T cell receptor beta chain is drawn from a study of glioma-infiltrating T cells. This clonotype was counted at least ten times. The CDR3 is 12 amino acids. V gave up 7 bases and J gave up 13 bases, with 14 bases separating them. Germline CDR1 and CDR2: SGHTA and FQGNSA. The iRepertoire nested amplicon-rescue multiplex PCR amplified TCR alpha and beta CDR3s from RNA. Each CDR3 protein gets one entry after TCRdb re-called the multiplex PCR reads with MiXCR. The sample shows about 190,000 distinct CDR3 sequences, roughly a third of them seen only once. The sequence was collected from a human donor with low-grade glioma or glioblastoma, undergoing nonglioma brain surgery, or in good health (not recorded which). Sequencing was performed on glioma tissue, nonneoplastic brain tissue, or PBMCs (not recorded which). The genes are TRBV7-2 and TRBJ1-6, with D possibly being TRBD1 (6 bases). Written as DNA, the CDR3 is TGTGCCAGCAACAACAGGGACTTTCCCCTCCACTTT. Translating gives CASNNRDFPLHF. Using reference TRBV7-2 and TRBJ1-6 for the parts outside the CDR3, the full variable domain is GAGVSQSPSNKVTEKGKDVELRCDPISGHTALYWYRQSLGQGLEFLIYFQGNSAPDKSGLPSDRFSAERTGGSVSTLTIQRTQQEDSAVYLCASNNRDFPLHFGNGTRLTVT.